Below, 22 T cell receptor beta chains from the same sample are listed, as sequenced in a study of T cell responses to AZD1222 COVID-19 vaccine. The table came from immunoSEQ multiplex PCR; TCRdb's copy has only in-frame clones and leaves some out. The data hold under 70,000 clones, with 70% to 80% observed a single time. Specimen: peripheral blood, collected on day 0 of MenACWY control vaccination. These TCRs come from an adult in good health.

The J gene is TRBJ1-3, the V gene TRBV11-3; TRBD1 is a possible D gene (5 bases). The CDR3 extends over 16 amino acids. With 5 bases removed from V and 0 bases from J, the gap between germline ends came to 14 bases. Per the germline V gene, CDR1 is SGHNT and CDR2 is YENEEA. CDR3 amino acids: CASSLGAPSSGNTIYF. In DNA form, the CDR3 reads TGTGCCAGCAGCCTAGGGGCACCTTCCTCTGGAAACACCATATATTTT.

The genes are TRBV30 and TRBJ1-5; D gene ambiguous. Trimming shortened V by 1 base and J by 3 bases, and 7 bases separated the two germline ends. CDR3 size: 13 residues. Germline CDR1 reads GTSNPN; CDR2 reads SVGIG (reference sequence). The CDR3 reads CAWSGGINQPQHF. CDR3 nucleotide sequence: TGTGCCTGGAGTGGCGGGATCAATCAGCCCCAGCATTTT.

V usage is TRBV19 and J usage is TRBJ1-2; D perhaps matches TRBD1 (5 bases). This CDR3 has 15 amino acids. In germline, CDR1 is LNHDA, CDR2 SQIVND (reference sequence). Trimming took off 5 bases at V and 8 bases at J, with 21 bases between the two ends. The CDR3 DNA sequence: TGTGCCAGTAGTTCCCGTGGGGTCCGGGACGGAGGCTACACCTTC. This codes for CASSSRGVRDGGYTF.

This clone was seen a single time. The chain links TRBV2 to TRBJ1-2; perhaps TRBD1 as D (6 bases). CDR1 and CDR2 (germline): SNHLY, FYNNEI. V shed 5 bases and J shed 2 bases, with 15 bases lying between them. The CDR3 sequence is 15 residues long. CDR3 sequence (DNA): TGTGCCAGCAGTAGATCCGGGACAAAAAACTATGGCTACACCTTC. Its protein product is CASSRSGTKNYGYTF.

The chain couples TRBV5-5 to TRBJ2-2; D is undetermined. This CDR3 has 12 amino acids. Per germline, CDR1 SGHKS and CDR2 YYEKEE (reference sequence). Trimming stripped 3 bases from V and 7 bases from J, with 7 bases between. CDR3 residues: CASSWGSGELFF. As DNA, the CDR3 is TGTGCCAGCAGCTGGGGAAGCGGGGAGCTGTTTTTT.

The DNA of the CDR3 is TGTGCCAGCAGAGCTCGGAGCAGGGGGCAAGGCGACGAGCAGTACTTC. It specifies CASRARSRGQGDEQYF. The J gene is TRBJ2-7, the V gene TRBV11-2; 8 bases align to TRBD1. This CDR3 spans 16 amino acids. CDR1 and CDR2 (germline): SGHAT, FQNNGV. The J segment lost 5 bases and the V segment lost 6 bases, leaving 15 bases of the junction unmatched.

To note about this clone: Other nucleotide sequences from this sample produce the same CDR3. This chain links TRBV7-2 with TRBJ1-1; TRBD1 agrees at 7 bases. The CDR3 spans 14 residues. The V gene's germline CDR1 is SGHTA and CDR2 FQGNSA. The V and J ends lost 6 bases and 4 bases, in that order; junction bases with no gene match: 8. The CDR3 loop is CASSSRGLSTEAFF. The DNA of the CDR3 is TGTGCCAGCAGTTCCAGGGGGTTAAGCACTGAAGCTTTCTTT.

The genes are TRBV10-3 and TRBJ2-7, with D maybe TRBD1 (6 bases). The V gene lost 2 bases and the J gene lost 3 bases, with 8 bases spanning the gap. Per the germline V gene, CDR1 is ENHRY and CDR2 is SYGVKD. CDR3 length equals 13 residues. CDR3 amino acids: CAISEGQRYEQYF. CDR3 bases: TGTGCCATCAGTGAGGGACAGCGCTACGAGCAGTACTTC.

This rearrangement joins TRBV9 to TRBJ2-2, with a tentative D call TRBD2 (5 bases). From germline, CDR1 is SGDLS and CDR2 YYNGEE. The CDR3 spans 14 residues. The V and J ends lost 4 bases and 7 bases respectively, with 14 bases between them. The CDR3, as DNA: TGTGCCAGCAGCCCCCTCGCCGGGGTCGGGGAGCTGTTTTTT. Translation: CASSPLAGVGELFF.

This clone showed up just a few times. This chain links TRBV6-6 with TRBJ2-3, with 7 bases lining up with TRBD2. The CDR3 covers 16 residues. V trimming: 2 bases; J trimming: 2 bases; junction bases outside the gene matches: 7. CDR1 is MNHNY and CDR2 is SVGAGI in the germline V gene (reference sequence). The CDR3 DNA reads as TGTGCCAGCAGTTACGTCGTGAGCGGGGACACAGATACGCAGTATTTT. Its translation: CASSYVVSGDTDTQYF.

This clone was seen more than once but under ten times. The V gene is TRBV12-3 or TRBV12-4, the J gene TRBJ1-1, with D uncertain. Trimming cost V 3 bases and J 7 bases, with 6 bases left between them. CDR3 length equals 11 residues. The CDR3, as DNA: TGTGCCAGCAGTTTCAAGAATGAAGCTTTCTTT. Translation: CASSFKNEAFF.

The chain uses TRBV2 and TRBJ1-2; D is uncertain. V was cut by 8 bases and J by 2 bases, with 18 bases left in between. The CDR3 sequence is 15 residues long. Per germline, CDR1 SNHLY and CDR2 FYNNEI. CDR3 in DNA: TGTGCCAGCCTCCTGGCCACTCAGGAGAACTATGGCTACACCTTC. Translating gives CASLLATQENYGYTF.

The V and J genes are TRBV15 and TRBJ1-1; no firm D call. V dropped 0 bases and J dropped 1 base, with 9 bases sitting between them. In germline, CDR1 is LNHNV, CDR2 YYDKDF (reference sequence). The CDR3 runs 15 residues. CDR3 amino acids: CATSRDSGGNTEAFF. The CDR3 DNA sequence: TGTGCCACCAGCAGAGATTCGGGTGGGAACACTGAAGCTTTCTTT.

This sequence joins TRBV19 and TRBJ2-5, with 8 bases lining up with TRBD2. Germline assignment: CDR1 LNHDA and CDR2 SQIVND (reference sequence). With 4 bases clipped from V and 3 bases from J, the junction kept 4 bases outside the gene matches. The CDR3 contains 14 residues. CDR3 DNA sequence: TGTGCCAGTAGTAAAAGCGGGGGCGAAGAGACCCAGTACTTC. Translation: CASSKSGGEETQYF.

A single count supports this clone. The V and J genes are TRBV4-2 and TRBJ1-2; D not resolved. The V and J ends lost 0 bases and 2 bases respectively, with 4 bases between them. CDR1 is LGHNA, CDR2 YNFKEQ, per germline. The CDR3 contains 13 residues. In DNA, the CDR3 is TGTGCCAGCAGCCAAGAAAAGAACTATGGCTACACCTTC. It translates to CASSQEKNYGYTF.

This chain links TRBV7-2 with TRBJ1-3; 7 bases match TRBD1. J gave up 3 bases and V 6 bases, and 11 bases lay outside the gene matches. CDR1 is SGHTA and CDR2 is FQGNSA in the germline V gene. There are 16 residues in the CDR3. The CDR3 reads CASSQTPRGGGNTIYF. The CDR3 coding sequence is TGTGCCAGCAGTCAGACCCCCAGGGGGGGTGGAAACACCATATATTTT.

The chain employs TRBV3-1 (or the pseudogene TRBV3-2) and TRBJ2-2; D tentatively fits TRBD1 or TRBD2 (5 bases each). With 3 bases removed from V and 6 bases from J, the gap between germline ends came to 11 bases. This CDR3 region has 14 residues. Per the germline V gene, CDR1 is LGHDT and CDR2 is YNNKEL (reference sequence). This CDR3 reads CASSQGTRAGELFF. For the CDR3, the DNA is TGTGCCAGCAGCCAGGGGACGAGGGCCGGGGAGCTGTTTTTT.

The chain has TRBV4-3 and TRBJ2-5, with TRBD2 as a possible D gene (7 bases). Between the trimmed V and J ends, which lost 0 bases and 2 bases, there was a span of 13 bases. The CDR3 contains 16 residues. Germline CDR1 LGHNA, CDR2 YSLEER. CDR3 protein: CASSQEPGGPQETQYF. In nucleotides, the CDR3 is TGCGCCAGCAGCCAAGAGCCCGGGGGGCCTCAAGAGACCCAGTACTTC.

This clone was picked up a small number of times. The J gene is TRBJ2-6, the V gene TRBV7-2; maybe TRBD1 (6 bases). Deletions cut 6 bases from V and 0 bases from J, with 18 bases between. Germline-derived CDR1 and CDR2 are SGHTA and FQGNSA. The CDR3 spans 18 residues. CDR3 DNA sequence: TGTGCCAGCAGTCGAATCAGACAGGCCCGCTCTGGGGCCAACGTCCTGACTTTC. Its translation is CASSRIRQARSGANVLTF.

The chain joins TRBV18 to TRBJ2-2; tentatively, D is TRBD2 (6 bases). The length of the CDR3 is 15 residues. Germline lookup yields CDR1 KGHSH and CDR2 LQKENI. V lost 1 base, J lost 4 bases, and 10 bases lay in between. Written as DNA, the CDR3 is TGTGCCAGCTCACCACGCAAGGGAGGCACCGGGGAGCTGTTTTTT. Its protein product is CASSPRKGGTGELFF.

The chain is built from TRBV4-1 and TRBJ2-5; maybe TRBD2 (6 bases). The CDR3 has 17 amino acids. Trimming shortened V by 0 bases and J by 5 bases, and 19 bases separated the two germline ends. Per the germline V gene, CDR1 is MGHRA and CDR2 is YSYEKL. CDR3 amino acids: CASSQDYAAPGEETQYF. The CDR3 DNA reads as TGCGCCAGCAGCCAAGATTATGCGGCCCCGGGGGAGGAGACCCAGTACTTC.

V and J are TRBV27 and TRBJ2-6; D is uncertain. Germline assignment: CDR1 MNHEY and CDR2 SMNVEV (reference sequence). The CDR3 extends over 16 amino acids. With 7 bases removed from V and 0 bases from J, the gap between germline ends came to 13 bases. The CDR3 bases are TGTGCCAGCACCCCCAGGTCGCTCTCTGGGGCCAACGTCCTGACTTTC. Protein product: CASTPRSLSGANVLTF. Drawing the rest from reference TRBV27 and TRBJ2-6, the complete variable domain is EAQVTQNPRYLITVTGKKLTVTCSQNMNHEYMSWYRQDPGLGLRQIYYSMNVEVTDKGDVPEGYKVSRKEKRNFPLILESPSPNQTSLYFCASTPRSLSGANVLTFGAGSRLTVL.